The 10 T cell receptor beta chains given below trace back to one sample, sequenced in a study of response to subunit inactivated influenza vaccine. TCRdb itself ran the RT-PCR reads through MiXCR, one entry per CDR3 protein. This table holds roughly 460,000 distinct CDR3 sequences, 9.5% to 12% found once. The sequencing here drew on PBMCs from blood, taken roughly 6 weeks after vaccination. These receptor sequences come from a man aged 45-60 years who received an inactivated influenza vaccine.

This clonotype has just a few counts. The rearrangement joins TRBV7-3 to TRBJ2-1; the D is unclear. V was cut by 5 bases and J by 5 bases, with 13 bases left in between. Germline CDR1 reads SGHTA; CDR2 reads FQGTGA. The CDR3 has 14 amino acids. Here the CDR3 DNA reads TGTGCCAGCAGCCGTAAAGGACGAAACAATGAGCAGTTCTTC. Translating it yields CASSRKGRNNEQFF. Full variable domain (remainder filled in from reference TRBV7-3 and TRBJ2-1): GAGVSQTPSNKVTEKGKYVELRCDPISGHTALYWYRQSLGQGPEFLIYFQGTGAADDSGLPNDRFFAVRPEGSVSTLKIQRTERGDSAVYLCASSRKGRNNEQFFGPGTRLTVL.

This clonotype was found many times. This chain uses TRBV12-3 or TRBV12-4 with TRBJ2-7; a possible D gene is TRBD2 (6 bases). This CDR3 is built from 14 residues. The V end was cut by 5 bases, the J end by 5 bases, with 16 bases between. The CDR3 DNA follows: TGTGCCAGCAGTACCACGACTAGTCCCCACGAGCAGTACTTC. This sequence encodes CASSTTTSPHEQYF.

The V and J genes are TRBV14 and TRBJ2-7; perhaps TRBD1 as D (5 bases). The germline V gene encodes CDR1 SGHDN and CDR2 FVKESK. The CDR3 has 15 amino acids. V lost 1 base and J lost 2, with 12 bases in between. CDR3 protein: CASSQGGRDTYEQYF. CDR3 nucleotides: TGTGCCAGCAGCCAAGGGGGCAGAGATACCTACGAGCAGTACTTC.

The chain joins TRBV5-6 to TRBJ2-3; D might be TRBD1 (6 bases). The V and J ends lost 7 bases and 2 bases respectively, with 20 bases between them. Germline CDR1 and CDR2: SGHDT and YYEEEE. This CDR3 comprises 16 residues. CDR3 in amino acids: CASGTQGPPDTDTQYF. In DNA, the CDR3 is TGTGCCAGCGGAACACAGGGTCCCCCGGACACAGATACGCAGTATTTT. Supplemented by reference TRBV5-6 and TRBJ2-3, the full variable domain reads DAGVTQSPTHLIKTRGQQVTLRCSPKSGHDTVSWYQQALGQGPQFIFQYYEEEERQRGNFPDRFSGHQFPNYSSELNVNALLLGDSALYLCASGTQGPPDTDTQYFGPGTRLTVL.

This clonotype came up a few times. CDR3 bases: TGTGCCAGCAGGGGGCGGTCAGCCAACGTCCTGACTTTC. Translation gives CASRGRSANVLTF. The chain employs TRBV12-3 or TRBV12-4 and TRBJ2-6; D perhaps matches TRBD1 (5 bases). This CDR3 comprises 13 residues. Trimming took off 6 bases at V and 7 bases at J, with 10 bases between the two ends.

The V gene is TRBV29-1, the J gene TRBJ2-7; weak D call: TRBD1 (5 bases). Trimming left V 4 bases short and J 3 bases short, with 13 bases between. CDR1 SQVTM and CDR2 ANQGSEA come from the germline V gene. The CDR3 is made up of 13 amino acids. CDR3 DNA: TGCAGCGTTGCTTGGACACCAAGCTACGAGCAGTACTTC. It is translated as CSVAWTPSYEQYF.

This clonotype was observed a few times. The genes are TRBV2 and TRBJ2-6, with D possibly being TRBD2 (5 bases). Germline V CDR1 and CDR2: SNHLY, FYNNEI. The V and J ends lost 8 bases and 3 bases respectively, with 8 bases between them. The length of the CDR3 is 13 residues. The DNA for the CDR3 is TGTGCCAGCGCTGGACTTGGGGCCAACGTCCTGACTTTC. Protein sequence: CASAGLGANVLTF. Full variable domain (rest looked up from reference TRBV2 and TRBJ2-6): EPEVTQTPSHQVTQMGQEVILRCVPISNHLYFYWYRQILGQKVEFLVSFYNNEISEKSEIFDDQFSVERPDGSNFTLKIRSTKLEDSAMYFCASAGLGANVLTFGAGSRLTVL.

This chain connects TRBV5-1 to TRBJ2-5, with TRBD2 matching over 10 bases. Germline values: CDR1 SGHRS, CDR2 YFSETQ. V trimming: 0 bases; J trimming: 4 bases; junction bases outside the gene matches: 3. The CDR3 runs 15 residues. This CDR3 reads CASSLELAGVETQYF. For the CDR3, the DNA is TGCGCCAGCAGCTTGGAGCTAGCGGGGGTAGAGACCCAGTACTTC.

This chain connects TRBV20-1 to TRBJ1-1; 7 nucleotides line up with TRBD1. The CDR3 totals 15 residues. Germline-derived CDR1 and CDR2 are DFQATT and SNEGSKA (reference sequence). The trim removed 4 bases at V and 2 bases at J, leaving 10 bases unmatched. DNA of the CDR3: TGCAGTGCTACTAAAAGGGGGCGGAGTAACACTGAAGCTTTCTTT. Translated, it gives CSATKRGRSNTEAFF.

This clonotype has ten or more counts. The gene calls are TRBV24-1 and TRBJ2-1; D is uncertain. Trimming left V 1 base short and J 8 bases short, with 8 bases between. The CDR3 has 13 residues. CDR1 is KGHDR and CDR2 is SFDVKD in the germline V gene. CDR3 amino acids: CATSDFQADEQFF. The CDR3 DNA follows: TGTGCCACCAGTGATTTTCAAGCCGATGAGCAGTTCTTC.